The 20 T cell receptor beta chains below all came from one sample that was sequenced in a study of blood T cell repertoires in COVID-19. Profiled with immunoSEQ multiplex PCR; TCRdb holds only in-frame clones, not every one. The data show about 37,000 clones, over 75% seen once. Sample: peripheral blood. The origin of the receptors is a man aged 55 to 70 with active COVID-19.

The rearrangement links TRBV7-8 to TRBJ2-7; the D gene is possibly TRBD2 (6 bases). Deletions cut 4 bases from V and 0 bases from J, with 16 bases between. The CDR3 has 16 amino acids. Germline CDR1 SGHVS, CDR2 FQNEAQ. CDR3 region: CASSWDAGSSSYEQYF. The CDR3 DNA reads TGTGCCAGCAGCTGGGACGCGGGATCAAGCTCCTACGAGCAGTACTTC.

The J gene is TRBJ2-1, the V gene TRBV24-1; D is possibly TRBD2 (7 bases). Germline V gives CDR1 KGHDR, CDR2 SFDVKD. This CDR3 is 14 amino acids long. V lost 9 bases, J lost 7 bases, and 18 bases lay in between. The CDR3 is CATGGAGDANEQFF. The DNA for the CDR3 is TGTGCCACCGGGGGGGCGGGAGACGCGAATGAGCAGTTCTTC.

This clone occurred a few times. The V gene is TRBV6-7, the J gene TRBJ2-7; 9 bases map to TRBD2. TRBV6-7 is reported as an ORF; its role is uncertain. V lost 8 bases to trimming and J lost 2 bases; unmatched junction nucleotides: 10. The CDR3 has 15 residues. CDR3 DNA sequence: TGTGCCAGCCCGGGCGGGAGGGGCTCGCCCTACGAGCAGTACTTC. This encodes CASPGGRGSPYEQYF.

The chain uses TRBV6-1 and TRBJ1-5; perhaps TRBD1 as D (6 bases). V was clipped by 2 bases and J by 3 bases, with 8 bases between them. The germline gives CDR1 MNHNS, CDR2 SASEGT. CDR3 length: 14 amino acids. The CDR3 region is CASSEWDTNQPQHF. The CDR3 DNA reads TGTGCCAGCAGTGAATGGGACACCAATCAGCCCCAGCATTTT.

The CDR3 nucleotides are TGCAGCGTTGAATCGGAGATCGGCGCCGGGGAGCTGTTTTTT. This gives the protein CSVESEIGAGELFF. The V and J genes are TRBV29-1 and TRBJ2-2; D remains ambiguous. V lost 2 bases and J 6 bases, leaving 13 bases between the germline ends. The germline gives CDR1 SQVTM, CDR2 ANQGSEA. The CDR3 contains 14 residues.

The chain combines TRBV7-3 with TRBJ2-5, with TRBD2 matching over 11 bases. The trim removed 3 bases at V and 6 bases at J, leaving 9 bases unmatched. The CDR3 loop spans 16 amino acids. Germline CDR1 reads SGHTA; CDR2 reads FQGTGA. CDR3 region: CASSFSLAGVGKTQYF. DNA for the CDR3: TGTGCCAGCAGCTTCTCACTAGCGGGAGTTGGAAAGACCCAGTACTTC.

V usage is TRBV7-3 and J usage is TRBJ1-1; no firm D call. CDR1 is SGHTA, CDR2 FQGTGA, per germline. This CDR3 is 13 amino acids long. V gave up 7 bases and J gave up 0 bases, with 9 bases separating them. Written as DNA, the CDR3 is TGTGCCAGCAAAGAAACAGTGAACACTGAAGCTTTCTTT. Translated: CASKETVNTEAFF.

A single count supports this clone. The genes are TRBV10-3 and TRBJ2-3, with 12 bases identical to TRBD1. This CDR3 spans 15 amino acids. CDR1 ENHRY and CDR2 SYGVKD come from the germline V gene. The V gene end was trimmed by 5 bases and the J gene end by 4 bases; junction bases not matched to a gene: 4. DNA of the CDR3: TGTGCCATCAGTCGGGGACAGGGGGCGGCAGATACGCAGTATTTT. Protein: CAISRGQGAADTQYF.

The J gene is TRBJ2-7, the V gene TRBV19; 9 bases align to TRBD2. The CDR3 consists of 17 residues. The V gene's germline CDR1 is LNHDA and CDR2 SQIVND (reference sequence). V was clipped by 5 bases and J by 5 bases; unmatched bases: 16. CDR3 in DNA: TGTGCCAGTAGTCGGGCGGCGGGAGGGCCGGGGAACGACGAGCAGTACTTC. Amino acid sequence: CASSRAAGGPGNDEQYF.

This chain uses TRBV5-1 with TRBJ2-2; no clear D gene. There are 14 residues in the CDR3. Trimming shortened V by 0 bases and J by 6 bases, and 9 bases separated the two germline ends. Germline loops: CDR1 SGHRS, CDR2 YFSETQ. This CDR3 reads CASSLVQVPGELFF. The CDR3 coding sequence is TGCGCCAGCAGCTTGGTTCAGGTGCCCGGGGAGCTGTTTTTT.

This clone was detected a few times. V and J are TRBV23-1 and TRBJ1-5; 7 nucleotides match TRBD1. TRBV23-1 is classed as an ORF, of uncertain function. The junction had 10 bases not matched to a gene; V was cut back by 4 bases and J by 1 base. The CDR3 covers 17 residues. CDR3 coding DNA: TGCGCCAGCAGTCCTAGGGGGCGCTTTTTCAGCAATCAGCCCCAGCATTTT. The encoded protein is CASSPRGRFFSNQPQHF.

The chain employs TRBV19 and TRBJ2-3; D is unresolved. This CDR3 has 12 residues. Germline CDR1 reads LNHDA; CDR2 reads SQIVND (reference sequence). Trimming left V 5 bases short and J 5 bases short, with 8 bases between. DNA of the CDR3: TGTGCCAGTAGTGCCCTATTAGATACGCAGTATTTT. This encodes CASSALLDTQYF.

This chain joins TRBV2 and TRBJ2-7; unclear D gene. Germline V gene data show CDR1 as SNHLY and CDR2 as FYNNEI. This CDR3 comprises 15 residues. The ends were cut back, 3 bases at V and 3 bases at J, with 15 bases in the middle. The CDR3 sequence: CASSDGTAGSYEQYF. The CDR3 nucleotides read TGTGCCAGCAGTGATGGAACGGCAGGTAGCTACGAGCAGTACTTC. The whole variable domain, filled in from reference TRBV2 and TRBJ2-7, reads EPEVTQTPSHQVTQMGQEVILRCVPISNHLYFYWYRQILGQKVEFLVSFYNNEISEKSEIFDDQFSVERPDGSNFTLKIRSTKLEDSAMYFCASSDGTAGSYEQYFGPGTRLTVT.

The V and J genes are TRBV2 and TRBJ2-1, with 11 bases aligning to TRBD2. V was clipped by 2 bases and J by 4 bases; unmatched bases: 1. From germline, CDR1 is SNHLY and CDR2 FYNNEI. This CDR3 has 15 amino acids. The CDR3 nucleotides are TGTGCCAGCAGTGAAACTAGCGGGGGTTACAATGAGCAGTTCTTC. This codes for CASSETSGGYNEQFF. The full variable domain, its missing parts supplied by reference TRBV2 and TRBJ2-1, is EPEVTQTPSHQVTQMGQEVILRCVPISNHLYFYWYRQILGQKVEFLVSFYNNEISEKSEIFDDQFSVERPDGSNFTLKIRSTKLEDSAMYFCASSETSGGYNEQFFGPGTRLTVL.

The chain uses TRBV3-1 (or the pseudogene TRBV3-2) and TRBJ2-5; D unclear. The CDR3 length is 14 residues. Trimming cost V 5 bases and J 1 base, with 11 bases left between them. CDR1 is LGHDT and CDR2 is YNNKEL in the germline V gene (reference sequence). DNA for the CDR3: TGTGCCAGCAGCTCCCTTGCGGTCCAAGAGACCCAGTACTTC. Translated: CASSSLAVQETQYF.

The V and J genes are TRBV6-1 and TRBJ2-1, with D maybe TRBD2 (6 bases). In germline, CDR1 is MNHNS, CDR2 SASEGT. The V gene lost 2 bases and the J gene lost 0 bases, with 8 bases spanning the gap. This CDR3 region has 15 residues. CDR3 sequence (DNA): TGTGCCAGCAGTGAACGGAGGGGCTCCTACAATGAGCAGTTCTTC. Translation gives CASSERRGSYNEQFF.

This rearrangement joins TRBV30 to TRBJ1-3; TRBD1 matches at 7 bases. CDR1 and CDR2 (germline): GTSNPN, SVGIG (reference sequence). V was clipped by 6 bases and J by 2 bases; unmatched bases: 13. This CDR3 is 16 amino acids long. CDR3 amino acids: CACAPRQGSTGNTIYF. The DNA of the CDR3 is TGTGCCTGTGCCCCTCGACAGGGATCAACTGGAAACACCATATATTTT.

To note about this clone: One junction end disagrees with the germline gene, perhaps due to a read error. This chain connects TRBV6-5 to TRBJ2-3; 8 nucleotides align to TRBD1. This CDR3 region has 16 residues. Germline CDR1 reads MNHEY; CDR2 reads SVGAGI. The CDR3 spells CASSSNRGKTTHTQYF. The CDR3 DNA reads TGTGCCAGCAGTTCAAACAGGGGGAAGACCACACATACGCAGTATTTT.

The V and J genes are TRBV10-3 and TRBJ1-2; D possibly corresponds to TRBD1 (5 bases). This CDR3 region has 13 residues. Germline-derived CDR1 and CDR2 are ENHRY and SYGVKD. The V end was cut by 4 bases, the J end by 4 bases, with 10 bases between. CDR3 in amino acids: CAISAQGGYGYTF. The DNA for the CDR3 is TGTGCCATCAGTGCCCAGGGCGGCTATGGCTACACCTTC.

This rearrangement joins TRBV5-4 to TRBJ1-2; TRBD1 matches at 8 bases. J gave up 2 bases and V 0 bases, and 3 bases lay outside the gene matches. Germline lookup yields CDR1 SGHNT and CDR2 YYREEE (reference sequence). The CDR3 consists of 15 residues. In DNA, the CDR3 is TGTGCCAGCAGCTTGGCCAGGACAGGGAACTATGGCTACACCTTC. Protein: CASSLARTGNYGYTF.